Presented here are 8 T cell receptor beta chains from one specimen sequenced in a study of T cell responses to AZD1222 COVID-19 vaccine. The method was immunoSEQ multiplex PCR; TCRdb's version includes in-frame clones alone and lacks a portion of them. The table includes over 110,000 clones, 75% to 90% detected once. Sequenced here: peripheral blood, sampled 28 days after the second AZD1222 dose. The receptor source for this set is an adult who received the AZD1222 COVID-19 vaccine.

The gene calls are TRBV20-1 and TRBJ1-6; no clear D. Between the trimmed V and J ends, which lost 3 bases and 9 bases, there was a span of 12 bases. CDR3 length: 13 amino acids. Germline V lookup: CDR1 DFQATT, CDR2 SNEGSKA (reference sequence). CDR3 amino acids: CSASPPGSSPLHF. CDR3 sequence (DNA): TGCAGTGCTAGTCCCCCCGGCAGTTCACCCCTCCACTTT.

V and J are TRBV11-2 and TRBJ2-3; weak D call: TRBD1 (5 bases). V lost 2 bases and J lost 5, with 8 bases in between. Germline values: CDR1 SGHAT, CDR2 FQNNGV. The CDR3 is made up of 13 amino acids. As DNA, the CDR3 is TGTGCCAGCAGCTTAACAGGTGGAGATACGCAGTATTTT. It codes for CASSLTGGDTQYF.

The chain combines TRBV20-1 with TRBJ1-6, with D unresolved. V dropped 3 bases and J dropped 7 bases, with 10 bases sitting between them. From germline, CDR1 is DFQATT and CDR2 SNEGSKA (reference sequence). The CDR3 length is 13 residues. The CDR3: CSASSYRNSPLHF. CDR3 DNA: TGCAGTGCTAGTAGTTATCGAAATTCACCCCTCCACTTT.

J is TRBJ1-5 and V is TRBV19; maybe TRBD1 (5 bases). Trimming left V 6 bases short and J 6 bases short, with 24 bases between. Germline CDR1 LNHDA, CDR2 SQIVND (reference sequence). The CDR3 loop spans 17 amino acids. The CDR3 DNA reads TGTGCCAGTAGCCCCGGTACTGGGGCCGGGCTTGGTCAGCCCCAGCATTTT. This sequence encodes CASSPGTGAGLGQPQHF.

The CDR3 DNA sequence: TGTGCCAGCTCACCAATTCAGGGCACTGAAGCTTTCTTT. This translates into CASSPIQGTEAFF. The rearrangement links TRBV18 to TRBJ1-1; D may be TRBD1 (5 bases). The germline gives CDR1 KGHSH, CDR2 LQKENI. The CDR3 consists of 13 residues. Trimming took off 2 bases at V and 4 bases at J, with 8 bases between the two ends.

The rearrangement uses TRBV7-2 and TRBJ2-1; a possible D gene is TRBD2 (6 bases). Trimming removed 5 bases at V and 6 bases at J, with 17 bases between. The CDR3 is made up of 15 amino acids. Germline assignment: CDR1 SGHTA and CDR2 FQGNSA. CDR3 nucleotides: TGTGCCAGCAGCCCCCTCGGGGGAGAGACCAATGAGCAGTTCTTC. It yields the protein CASSPLGGETNEQFF.

CDR3 sequence (DNA): TGTGCCAGCAGCTCCGAAGAGACCCAGTACTTC. This codes for CASSSEETQYF. The rearrangement links TRBV11-2 to TRBJ2-5; D gene unclear. This CDR3 spans 11 amino acids. The germline gives CDR1 SGHAT, CDR2 FQNNGV. V was cut by 4 bases and J by 3 bases, with 3 bases left in between.

The chain joins TRBV7-4 to TRBJ2-7; maybe TRBD1 (5 bases). Trimming pared 5 bases from V and 0 bases from J, leaving 11 bases between. The germline V gene encodes CDR1 SGHVT and CDR2 SQSDAQ. The CDR3 has 14 residues. The CDR3 spells CASSVRVISYEQYV. The DNA of the CDR3 is TGTGCCAGCAGCGTCAGGGTTATCTCCTACGAGCAGTACGTC.